These 20 T cell receptor beta chains share one sample of origin, sequenced in a study of blood T cell repertoires in COVID-19. Using immunoSEQ multiplex PCR, the repertoire was profiled, and TCRdb retains in-frame clones only, with some absent. The sample lists about 140,000 clones; 70% to 90% were seen once. Sequencing input: peripheral blood. All receptors derive from a human donor in a cohort sampled during active COVID-19.

The chain is built from TRBV4-1 and TRBJ1-1, with 9 bases lining up with TRBD1. Germline V CDR1 and CDR2: MGHRA, YSYEKL. The V and J ends lost 4 bases and 1 base, in that order; junction bases with no gene match: 1. CDR3 length: 14 amino acids. The CDR3 DNA follows: TGCGCCAGCAGCCTGGACAGGGGGAACACTGAAGCTTTCTTT. It specifies CASSLDRGNTEAFF.

The V call is TRBV7-3, the J call TRBJ2-1; 7 bases match TRBD2. The germline CDR1 and CDR2 sequences are SGHTA and FQGTGA. The CDR3 consists of 16 residues. After removal of 1 base from V and 4 bases from J, the junction contained 7 bases not matched to a gene. DNA of the CDR3: TGTGCCAGCAGCTTAAATGGGGGAGGGAGATACAATGAGCAGTTCTTC. This encodes CASSLNGGGRYNEQFF.

V is TRBV19 and J is TRBJ1-6; no reliable D call. CDR3 length: 9 amino acids. Germline-derived CDR1 and CDR2 are LNHDA and SQIVND (reference sequence). V shed 6 bases and J shed 12 bases, with 3 bases lying between them. CDR3 DNA sequence: TGTGCCAGTAGCGTACCCCTCCACTTT. This sequence encodes CASSVPLHF.

The chain couples TRBV10-2 to TRBJ2-2, with 15 nucleotides matching TRBD2. The CDR3 is 15 residues long. Germline V lookup: CDR1 WSHSY, CDR2 SAAADI. Losses at the gene ends were 8 bases for V and 4 bases for J; bases not matched to a gene: 2. CDR3 coding DNA: TGCGCCAGCGGGACTAGCGGGAGGTCCACCGGGGAGCTGTTTTTT. Protein product: CASGTSGRSTGELFF.

V usage is TRBV7-9 and J usage is TRBJ1-2; D is uncertain. This CDR3 spans 14 amino acids. The V gene's germline CDR1 is SEHNR and CDR2 FQNEAQ (reference sequence). The ends were cut back, 1 base at V and 4 bases at J, with 10 bases in the middle. The CDR3 region is CASSLVGLIYGYTF. The CDR3 coding sequence is TGTGCCAGCAGCTTAGTAGGACTTATCTATGGCTACACCTTC.

The chain uses TRBV11-2 and TRBJ2-7, with 7 bases that match TRBD2. The CDR3 spans 13 residues. CDR1 is SGHAT, CDR2 FQNNGV, per germline. The V and J ends lost 3 bases and 3 bases, in that order; junction bases with no gene match: 2. The CDR3 bases are TGTGCCAGCAGCTTTGGGGGGGACTACGAGCAGTACTTC. It specifies CASSFGGDYEQYF. Full variable domain (rest looked up from reference TRBV11-2 and TRBJ2-7): EAGVAQSPRYKIIEKRQSVAFWCNPISGHATLYWYQQILGQGPKLLIQFQNNGVVDDSQLPKDRFSAERLKGVDSTLKIQPAKLEDSAVYLCASSFGGDYEQYFGPGTRLTVT.

The chain is built from TRBV11-2 and TRBJ2-2, with 9 bases identical to TRBD2. Germline trimming cut 5 bases from V and 3 bases from J; bases unmatched to any gene: 10. The CDR3 is 17 residues long. CDR1 and CDR2 (germline): SGHAT, FQNNGV. The CDR3 region has the DNA TGTGCCAGCAGCCCAGCTCTGACTAGCGGATACACCGGGGAGCTGTTTTTT. Translation gives CASSPALTSGYTGELFF.

This sequence joins TRBV3-1 (or the pseudogene TRBV3-2) and TRBJ1-5; D is ambiguous. Trimming shortened V by 0 bases and J by 0 bases, and 6 bases separated the two germline ends. Germline values: CDR1 LGHDT, CDR2 YNNKEL (reference sequence). The CDR3 totals 15 residues. This CDR3 reads CASSQDLNSNQPQHF. The CDR3 DNA reads TGTGCCAGCAGCCAAGATCTTAATAGCAATCAGCCCCAGCATTTT.

The chain employs TRBV27 and TRBJ1-2, with a weak D call TRBD1 (5 bases). The germline CDR1 and CDR2 sequences are MNHEY and SMNVEV (reference sequence). The germline V and J ends were trimmed by 4 bases and 0 bases, with 15 bases remaining between them. This CDR3 contains 16 residues. For the CDR3, the DNA is TGTGCCAGCAGTTATTGGGGGGGTTCGGCTAACTATGGCTACACCTTC. Its translation: CASSYWGGSANYGYTF.

CDR3 region: CASSIATAYEQYF. CDR3 in DNA: TGTGCCAGTAGTATAGCTACAGCTTACGAGCAGTACTTC. This rearrangement joins TRBV19 to TRBJ2-7, with no clear D. Germline CDR1 LNHDA, CDR2 SQIVND (reference sequence). The V gene lost 1 base and the J gene lost 4 bases, with 8 bases spanning the gap. This CDR3 comprises 13 residues.

The chain is built from TRBV19 and TRBJ2-1; 8 nucleotides agree with TRBD1. CDR1 is LNHDA, CDR2 SQIVND, per germline (reference sequence). This CDR3 spans 14 amino acids. Germline trimming cut 3 bases from V and 5 bases from J; bases unmatched to any gene: 3. The CDR3 DNA sequence: TGTGCCAGTAGTATTGGGACAGGACACAATGAGCAGTTCTTC. This gives the protein CASSIGTGHNEQFF.

This clone appeared once. The rearrangement links TRBV28 to TRBJ1-4; 7 positions agree with TRBD1. This CDR3 region has 18 residues. Germline V lookup: CDR1 MDHEN, CDR2 SYDVKM. With V trimmed by 4 bases and J by 0 bases, 11 bases remained unmatched. CDR3 in amino acids: CASSSRKDRWTTNEKLFF. The CDR3 bases are TGTGCCAGCAGTTCCCGAAAGGACAGGTGGACAACTAATGAAAAACTGTTTTTT.

The rearrangement uses TRBV28 and TRBJ1-2; 11 nucleotides agree with TRBD1. Germline CDR1 and CDR2: MDHEN and SYDVKM. The CDR3 extends over 14 amino acids. Trimming removed 7 bases from V and 5 bases from J; junction bases left unmatched: 6. The CDR3 DNA reads as TGTGCCAGCAACACCGGGACAGGGGGGTATGGCTACACCTTC. Translation: CASNTGTGGYGYTF.

J is TRBJ2-7 and V is TRBV11-2; 12 positions agree with TRBD1. Germline CDR1 reads SGHAT; CDR2 reads FQNNGV. The length of the CDR3 is 15 residues. The V segment lost 4 bases and the J segment 5 bases; nucleotides outside the gene matches: 6. Here the CDR3 reads CASSSTGTGGDEQYF. The CDR3 DNA reads TGTGCCAGCAGCTCCACAGGGACAGGGGGCGACGAGCAGTACTTC.

A single count supports this clone. The junction shows a germline mismatch at one end, possibly a read error. The chain couples TRBV2 to TRBJ1-4; 10 bases line up with TRBD1. Germline CDR1 and CDR2: SNHLY and FYNNEI. The CDR3 has 14 residues. The CDR3 coding sequence is TGTGCCAGCAGGGAAGACAGGGGGCCTGAAAAACTGTTTTTT. This codes for CASREDRGPEKLFF.

The V call is TRBV19, the J call TRBJ2-7, with 9 bases matching TRBD1. The germline gives CDR1 LNHDA, CDR2 SQIVND (reference sequence). This CDR3 spans 15 amino acids. The V and J ends lost 3 bases and 5 bases, in that order; junction bases with no gene match: 8. The CDR3: CASSILGQGIDEQYF. Written as DNA, the CDR3 is TGTGCCAGTAGTATCTTGGGACAGGGTATCGACGAGCAGTACTTC.

This clone was recorded only once. CDR3 sequence reads: CASSLVLNEQYF. CDR3 sequence (DNA): TGTGCCAGCAGCTTAGTCTTAAACGAGCAGTACTTC. This chain connects TRBV7-9 to TRBJ2-7; D ambiguous. Between the trimmed V and J ends, which lost 1 base and 5 bases, there was a span of 6 bases. CDR1 SEHNR and CDR2 FQNEAQ come from the germline V gene (reference sequence). The CDR3 contains 12 residues. The full variable domain, in which reference TRBV7-9 and TRBJ2-7 provide the parts outside the CDR3, is DTGVSQNPRHKITKRGQNVTFRCDPISEHNRLYWYRQTLGQGPEFLTYFQNEAQLEKSRLLSDRFSAERPKGSFSTLEIQRTEQGDSAMYLCASSLVLNEQYFGPGTRLTVT.

This sequence joins TRBV9 and TRBJ1-1; no reliable D call. V was clipped by 0 bases and J by 2 bases, with 8 bases between them. Germline CDR1 is SGDLS and CDR2 is YYNGEE. This CDR3 comprises 14 residues. The CDR3 sequence: CASSVATGNTEAFF. In DNA form, the CDR3 reads TGTGCCAGCAGCGTAGCTACGGGAAACACTGAAGCTTTCTTT.

This chain joins TRBV5-1 and TRBJ2-1, with 12 bases that match TRBD2. This CDR3 spans 16 amino acids. Germline CDR1 and CDR2: SGHRS and YFSETQ. J was trimmed by 7 bases and V by 4 bases; bases with no gene match: 9. This CDR3 is CASSPSGLAGLNEQFF. The CDR3 DNA follows: TGCGCCAGCAGCCCGTCGGGACTAGCGGGCCTAAATGAGCAGTTCTTC.

The chain links TRBV19 to TRBJ2-5, with D possibly being TRBD2 (5 bases). The CDR3 loop spans 13 amino acids. CDR1 is LNHDA, CDR2 SQIVND, per germline (reference sequence). Trimming left V 3 bases short and J 4 bases short, with 9 bases between. CDR3 loop: CASSIGVRETQYF. The CDR3 region has the DNA TGTGCCAGTAGTATCGGGGTCCGAGAGACCCAGTACTTC.